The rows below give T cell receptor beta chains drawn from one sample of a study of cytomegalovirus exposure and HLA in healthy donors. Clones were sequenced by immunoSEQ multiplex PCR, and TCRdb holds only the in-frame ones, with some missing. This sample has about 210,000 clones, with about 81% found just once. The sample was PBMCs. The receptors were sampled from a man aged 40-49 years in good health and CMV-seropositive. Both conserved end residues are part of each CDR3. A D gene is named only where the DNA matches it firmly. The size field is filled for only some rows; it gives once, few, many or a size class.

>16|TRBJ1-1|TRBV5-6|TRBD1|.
TGTGCCAGCAGCTTGGGGGCCGCAACAGGGGCGGCGGAAGCTTTCTTT
CASSLGAATGAAEAFF
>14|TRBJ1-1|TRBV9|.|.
TGTGCCAGCAGCGTTGGAGGAAGGGACACTGAAGCTTTCTTT
CASSVGGRDTEAFF
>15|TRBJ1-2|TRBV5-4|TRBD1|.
TGTGCCAGCAGCTTTATCTCAGGGGGCAGCTATGGCTACACCTTC
CASSFISGGSYGYTF
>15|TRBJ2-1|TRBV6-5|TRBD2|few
TGTGCCAGCAGTCCACTCGCGGGAGGTCGCAATGAGCAGTTCTTC
CASSPLAGGRNEQFF
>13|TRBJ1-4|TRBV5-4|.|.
TGTGCCAGCAGCTTAAGACCCGGGGAAAAACTGTTTTTT
CASSLRPGEKLFF
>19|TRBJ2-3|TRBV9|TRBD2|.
TGTGCCAGCAGCGTAGAGGGACTAGCGGGGGCCTGGAGCACAGATACGCAGTATTTT
CASSVEGLAGAWSTDTQYF
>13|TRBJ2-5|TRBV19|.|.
TGTGCCAGTAGTAATCTGCGTGGAGAGACCCAGTACTTC
CASSNLRGETQYF
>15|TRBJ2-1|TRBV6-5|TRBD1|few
TGTGCCAGCAGTTACTTTGGACAGGGTGACAATGAGCAGTTCTTC
CASSYFGQGDNEQFF
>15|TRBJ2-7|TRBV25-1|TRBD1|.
TGTGCCAGCAGTGCCCCGGGACAGGGGGGCTACGAGCAGTACTTC
CASSAPGQGGYEQYF
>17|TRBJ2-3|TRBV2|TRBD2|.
TGTGCCCTCGCAGCGTGGGAAGCGGGAGAGCGCACAGATACGCAGTATTTT
CALAAWEAGERTDTQYF
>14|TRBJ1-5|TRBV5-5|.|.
TGTGCCAGCAGCTTGAGGGCAGGGGAACAGCCCCAGCATTTT
CASSLRAGEQPQHF
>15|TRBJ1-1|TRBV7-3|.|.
TGTGCCAGCAGCCCTCGGGGGGGAAGGAACACTGAAGCTTTCTTT
CASSPRGGRNTEAFF
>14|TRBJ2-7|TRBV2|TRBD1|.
TGTGCCAGCAGTCCCGGGACAGCCGTTGGTGAGCAGTACTTC
CASSPGTAVGEQYF
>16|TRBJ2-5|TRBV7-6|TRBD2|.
TGTGCCAGCAGCTTAACCGGACTAGCGGTAAAAGAGACCCAGTACTTC
CASSLTGLAVKETQYF
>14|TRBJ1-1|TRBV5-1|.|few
TGCGCCAGCAGCTTGGACAGGCCGAACACTGAAGCTTTCTTT
CASSLDRPNTEAFF
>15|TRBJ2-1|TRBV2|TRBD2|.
TGTGCCAGCGAAGCCGGGACTAGCGGGAACAATGAGCAGTTCTTC
CASEAGTSGNNEQFF
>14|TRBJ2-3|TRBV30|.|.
TGTGCCTGGAGAGCGAGAACTAGCACAGATACGCAGTATTTT
CAWRARTSTDTQYF
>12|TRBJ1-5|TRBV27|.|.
TGTGCCAGCGGTACACAGAATCAGCCCCAGCATTTT
CASGTQNQPQHF
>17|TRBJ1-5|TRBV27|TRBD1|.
TGTGCCAGCGCCTACTCTTCCGGGACAGCCCTAATGAGGACCCAGCATTTT
CASAYSSGTALMRTQHF
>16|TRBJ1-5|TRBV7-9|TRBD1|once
TGTGCCAGCAGCTCACCTTCCGGGACAGGCAATCAGCCCCAGCATTTT
CASSSPSGTGNQPQHF
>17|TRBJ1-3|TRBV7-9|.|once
TGTGCCAGCAGCCCTAAGGGGGTAACCTACTCTGGAAACACCATATATTTT
CASSPKGVTYSGNTIYF
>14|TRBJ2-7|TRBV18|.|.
TGTGCCAGCTCACCGGGGACATCCTTGGACGAGCAGTACTTC
CASSPGTSLDEQYF
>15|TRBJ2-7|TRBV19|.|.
TGTGCCAGTAGTATCGAGCCTAATCCCTCCTACGAGCAGTACTTC
CASSIEPNPSYEQYF
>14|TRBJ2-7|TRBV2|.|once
TGTGCCAGCGGCTTGGCTGGGAGCTCCTACGAGCAGTACTTC
CASGLAGSSYEQYF
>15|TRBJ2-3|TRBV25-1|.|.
TGTGCCAGCAGTGAATATAAGGCCGGAGCAGATACGCAGTATTTT
CASSEYKAGADTQYF
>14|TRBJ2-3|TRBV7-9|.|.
TGTGCCAGCAGCCCCAACACCGTGGCAGATACGCAGTATTTT
CASSPNTVADTQYF
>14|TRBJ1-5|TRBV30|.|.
TGTGCCTGGAGTGTCACAGGTAGCAATCAGCCCCAGCATTTT
CAWSVTGSNQPQHF
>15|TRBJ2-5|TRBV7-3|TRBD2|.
TGTGCCAGCAGCTTACTAGCGGGAGCTGGGGAGACCCAGTACTTC
CASSLLAGAGETQYF
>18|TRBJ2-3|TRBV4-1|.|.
TGCGCCAGCAGCCAAGTTGGGGGCGGGGAGGGCCTAGGAGATACGCAGTATTTT
CASSQVGGGEGLGDTQYF
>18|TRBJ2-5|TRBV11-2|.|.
TGTGCCAGCAGCTTCGCACTACTCGGCACTGTCCTCCAAGAGACCCAGTACTTC
CASSFALLGTVLQETQYF
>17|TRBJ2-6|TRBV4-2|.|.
TGTGCCAGCAGCCGGCGGGACAGCTTCTCTGGGGCCAACGTCCTGACTTTC
CASSRRDSFSGANVLTF
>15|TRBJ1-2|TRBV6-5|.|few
TGTGCCAGCAGTTCCCTGGGAGGGGCCACCTATGGCTACACCTTC
CASSSLGGATYGYTF
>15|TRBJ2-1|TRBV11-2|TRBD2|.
TGTGCCAGCAGCTTACTAGCGGATTCATACAATGAGCAGTTCTTC
CASSLLADSYNEQFF
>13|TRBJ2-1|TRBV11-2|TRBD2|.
TGTGCCAGCAGCGGACTAGCATCCGATGAGCAGTTCTTC
CASSGLASDEQFF
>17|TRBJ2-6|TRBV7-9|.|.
TGTGCCAGCAGTGGGGGCCGATCCCTCTCTGGGGCCAACGTCCTGACTTTC
CASSGGRSLSGANVLTF
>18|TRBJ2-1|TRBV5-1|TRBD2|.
TGCGCCAGCAGCCCGGGACTAGCGGGAGTTGGGTTTTGGAATGAGCAGTTCTTC
CASSPGLAGVGFWNEQFF
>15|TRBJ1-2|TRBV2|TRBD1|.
TGTGCCAGCAGCCCTCGACAGGGCGGGATTGGTGGCTACACCTTC
CASSPRQGGIGGYTF
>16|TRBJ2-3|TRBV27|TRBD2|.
TGTGCCAGCAGTTCCCTCCTGCGGGGGAGTACAGATACGCAGTATTTT
CASSSLLRGSTDTQYF
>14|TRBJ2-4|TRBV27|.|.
TGTGCCAGCAGTTCGGGACTGAATAAAAACATTCAGTACTTC
CASSSGLNKNIQYF
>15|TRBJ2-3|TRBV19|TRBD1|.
TGTGCCACCAGAGGGGGCTCCAAAGGCGCAGATACGCAGTATTTT
CATRGGSKGADTQYF
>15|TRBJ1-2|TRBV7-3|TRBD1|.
TGTGCCAGCAGTTATGACAGGGTGGGGCTCTATGGCTACACCTTC
CASSYDRVGLYGYTF
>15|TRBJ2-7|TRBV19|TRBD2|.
TGTGCCAGTAGTACCCGGACTAGCGGAGCTTACGAGCAGTACTTC
CASSTRTSGAYEQYF
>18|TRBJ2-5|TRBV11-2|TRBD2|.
TGTGCCAGCAGCTTAGTAGCCCCGGGACTAGCGGGGAAAGAGACCCAGTACTTC
CASSLVAPGLAGKETQYF
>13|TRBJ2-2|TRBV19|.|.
TGTGCCAGTCGGACAACGAACACCGGGGAGCTGTTTTTT
CASRTTNTGELFF
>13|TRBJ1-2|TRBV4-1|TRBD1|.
TGCGCCAGCAGCCAAGGACAGGGAGGTGGCTACACCTTC
CASSQGQGGGYTF
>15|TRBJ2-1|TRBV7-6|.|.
TGTGCCAGCAGCCTAGTGGGGAGTCTGGACAATGAGCAGTTCTTC
CASSLVGSLDNEQFF
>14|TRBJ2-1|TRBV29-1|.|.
TGCAGCGTTGTCGAACAGGAAAACTACAATGAGCAGTTCTTC
CSVVEQENYNEQFF
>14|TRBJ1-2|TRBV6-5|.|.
TGTGCCAGCAGTTACGACACTCTCGGCTATGGCTACCCCTTC
CASSYDTLGYGYPF
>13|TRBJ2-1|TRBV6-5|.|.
TGTGCCAGCAGTTTGGGGCGGACGGGTGAGCAGTTCTTC
CASSLGRTGEQFF
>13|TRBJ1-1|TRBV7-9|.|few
TGTGCCAGCAGCTCCAGACAGGACACTGAAGCTTTCTTT
CASSSRQDTEAFF
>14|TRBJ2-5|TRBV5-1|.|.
TGCGCCAGCAGCTTGGTAGTAGCGCAGGAGACCCAGTACTTC
CASSLVVAQETQYF